This TCR beta chain was recorded in a study of cytomegalovirus exposure and HLA in healthy donors. Findings and limits, study-wide: Being productive about 90% or about 30% of the time was typical of most TCR beta V segments in an earlier analysis.

A word on this clone: Antigen specificity is unknown.

PCR primers comprised 60 Vbeta and 13 Jbeta primers. Using immunoSEQ multiplex PCR, the repertoire was profiled, and TCRdb retains in-frame clones only, with some absent. The sample totals under 70,000 clones; its top ten clones hold more than 2%. At collection, donors were nominally healthy, but unrecorded immune exposures were probable. CDR3 length: 15 residues. Trimming removed 2 bases from V and 4 bases from J, with 15 bases in between. This sequence originates from a woman younger than 35 in good health and CMV-seronegative. The specimen was PBMCs. The chain carries TRBV23-1 and TRBJ2-7, with D possibly being TRBD2 (6 bases). TRBV23-1 is given ORF status, its function remaining uncertain. CDR3 loop: CASSQKAGLRYEQYF. CDR3 coding DNA: TGCGCCAGCAGTCAAAAGGCGGGACTGAGATACGAGCAGTACTTC.